The entry below describes one T cell receptor beta chain. Its antigen is unknown. The time point denotes: week 23, last vaccination. In the vaccine, a single dose held 300 ug of the mutant IDH1 20-mer peptide, along with topical imiquimod. This CDR3 spans 17 amino acids. Trimming cost V 8 bases and J 7 bases; bases outside gene matches: 19. Germline CDR1 is ENHRY and CDR2 is SYGVKD. The data originate from a study of a mutant IDH1 vaccine in newly diagnosed glioma. Study information: Previous treatment comprised radiotherapy, temozolomide, or both, mostly both.

The method was immunoSEQ multiplex PCR; TCRdb's version includes in-frame clones alone and lacks a portion of them. The table records 60,000 to 85,000 clones, more than 80% of them present only once. The sample in question was PBMCs, obtained from a glioma patient whose treatment included an IDH1 peptide vaccine. The TCR sequence derives from a woman aged 45-59 years with glioma. This sequence joins TRBV10-3 and TRBJ1-3; 8 bases map to TRBD1. CDR3 protein: CAIRETRTGPPGNTIYF. CDR3 nucleotide sequence: TGTGCCATCCGGGAAACCCGGACAGGGCCCCCGGGGAACACCATATATTTT.